One and the same sample provided the 13 T cell receptor beta chains below, sequenced in a study of identical twins. TCRdb recomputed calls from the 5' RACE reads with MiXCR, one row per CDR3 protein. The sample shows under 250,000 distinct CDR3 sequences, 7% to 8.5% of them seen only once. A further study also used this sample, focusing on yellow fever vaccine responses in identical twins.

The sequencing sample was made of CD8+ T cells sorted from blood. Receptor source: a woman aged 18-30 years in good health.

This clonotype was picked up a small number of times. The J gene is TRBJ2-2, the V gene TRBV13; D ambiguous. Germline loops: CDR1 PRHDT, CDR2 FYEKMQ (reference sequence). V was trimmed by 5 bases and J by 3 bases, leaving 16 bases between them. The CDR3 covers 16 residues. CDR3 loop: CASSRDVDRYTGELFF. The CDR3 DNA reads as TGTGCCAGCAGCCGCGACGTTGATAGGTACACCGGGGAGCTGTTTTTT.

This clonotype has only a few counts. The rearrangement links TRBV4-1 to TRBJ1-1; perhaps TRBD1 as D (5 bases). V shed 1 base and J shed 0 bases, with 6 bases lying between them. CDR3 length: 14 residues. Germline CDR1 and CDR2: MGHRA and YSYEKL. The CDR3 DNA follows: TGCGCCAGCAGCCAAGCGACAGTGAACACTGAAGCTTTCTTT. As protein: CASSQATVNTEAFF.

In its sample, this clonotype was seen many times. The chain links TRBV6-4 to TRBJ2-1, with 7 bases matching TRBD1. The V segment lost 0 bases and the J segment 7 bases; nucleotides outside the gene matches: 6. Germline loops: CDR1 MRHNA, CDR2 SNTAGT. The CDR3 spans 15 residues. As DNA, the CDR3 is TGTGCCAGCAGTGACTCTGAGGGGGCTATAAATGAGCAGTTCTTC. Translation: CASSDSEGAINEQFF.

A word on this clonotype: This may be a read error: a much more frequent sequence differs by one nucleotide. The chain is built from TRBV12-3 or TRBV12-4 and TRBJ1-1; D possibly corresponds to TRBD1 (6 bases). This CDR3 has 15 residues. This CDR3 is CAGSPQGRGYTEAFF. CDR3 DNA sequence: TGTGCCGGCAGTCCACAGGGAAGGGGGTACACTGAAGCTTTCTTT.

The sample holds a few counts of this clonotype. The chain links TRBV14 to TRBJ2-2; 8 bases map to TRBD1. The CDR3 extends over 20 amino acids. In germline, CDR1 is SGHDN, CDR2 FVKESK. V dropped 4 bases and J dropped 2; count of bases not matched to a gene: 18. Written as DNA, the CDR3 is TGTGCCAGCAGCCGATACCCGGGGGACAGGTCGGGGCCTAACACCGGGGAGCTGTTTTTT. This translates into CASSRYPGDRSGPNTGELFF. Supplemented by reference TRBV14 and TRBJ2-2, the full variable domain reads EAGVTQFPSHSVIEKGQTVTLRCDPISGHDNLYWYRRVMGKEIKFLLHFVKESKQDESGMPNNRFLAERTGGTYSTLKVQPAELEDSGVYFCASSRYPGDRSGPNTGELFFGEGSRLTVL.

The V call is TRBV12-3 or TRBV12-4, the J call TRBJ2-1; D perhaps matches TRBD1 (5 bases). Between the trimmed V and J ends, which lost 1 base and 7 bases, there was a span of 8 bases. The CDR3 is 13 residues long. The CDR3, as DNA: TGTGCCAGCAGTTTAGGGGGCCCAAATGAGCAGTTCTTC. Protein sequence: CASSLGGPNEQFF.

Only a few counts were recorded for this clonotype. The chain links TRBV28 to TRBJ2-2; 10 nucleotides match TRBD1. Germline-derived CDR1 and CDR2 are MDHEN and SYDVKM. The CDR3 is 16 residues long. Trimming took 6 bases from V and 3 from J; bases not matched to a gene: 7. DNA for the CDR3: TGTGCCAGCAGACGGGACAGGGGTTACTACACCGGGGAGCTGTTTTTT. This encodes CASRRDRGYYTGELFF.

The chain recombines TRBV6-1 with TRBJ2-5; D gene unclear. CDR3 size: 12 residues. Germline V gene lookup returns CDR1 MNHNS and CDR2 SASEGT. V shed 1 base and J shed 7 bases, with 7 bases lying between them. CDR3 bases: TGTGCCAGCAGTGAAGTCCCGATGACCCAGTACTTC. It is translated as CASSEVPMTQYF.

This clonotype occurred a few times. The chain recombines TRBV29-1 with TRBJ2-1, with 11 bases matching TRBD1. Trimming cost V 0 bases and J 10 bases; bases outside gene matches: 8. Germline lookup yields CDR1 SQVTM and CDR2 ANQGSEA. The CDR3 is 15 amino acids. The CDR3 DNA is TGCAGCGTTGAAGATCCGGGACAGGGGGTTGAGGAGCAGTTCTTC. Its translation is CSVEDPGQGVEEQFF.

This clonotype was picked up many times. The genes are TRBV12-3 or TRBV12-4 and TRBJ2-2; D uncertain. V lost 2 bases to trimming and J lost 6 bases, with 13 bases between them. The CDR3 loop spans 15 amino acids. Here the CDR3 DNA reads TGTGCCAGCAGTTTACGGGTCCGTGAACCCGGGGAGCTGTTTTTT. Amino acids: CASSLRVREPGELFF.

The table lists this clonotype with a few counts. At one of its ends the junction is not consistent with the germline gene, which may arise from a read error. The CDR3 DNA reads TGTGCCTGCAGTTTTTTACCGGGCAGGGTGGCTGCTTACTCACCCCTCCACTTT. Translation gives CACSFLPGRVAAYSPLHF. The chain joins TRBV12-3 or TRBV12-4 to TRBJ1-6; perhaps TRBD1 as D (5 bases). The CDR3 is 18 amino acids.

This clonotype was seen a few times. The chain recombines TRBV7-8 with TRBJ2-3, with D perhaps matching TRBD2 (7 bases). The length of the CDR3 is 18 residues. Deletions cut 5 bases from V and 0 bases from J, with 21 bases between. CDR1 is SGHVS and CDR2 is FQNEAQ in the germline V gene. For the CDR3, the DNA is TGTGCCAGCAGCCCGACCCTGCCGGCGGGGGCCAGCACAGATACGCAGTATTTT. Protein: CASSPTLPAGASTDTQYF.

This clonotype has ten or more counts. V usage is TRBV7-9 and J usage is TRBJ2-2; D is unresolved. The CDR3 is 12 amino acids. Germline values: CDR1 SEHNR, CDR2 FQNEAQ (reference sequence). V was shortened by 5 bases and J by 5 bases, with 6 bases between the two germline ends. In DNA, the CDR3 is TGTGCCAGCAGCCTAGAAACCGGGGAGCTGTTTTTT. As protein: CASSLETGELFF.